This T cell receptor beta chain was obtained from a study of identical twins. General study points: Findings depended on cross-sectional statistics rather than tracking the same donors.

Points on this clonotype: Its antigen is as yet unknown.

Healthy Caucasians made up all donors. The germline V gene has CDR1 SGHRS and CDR2 YFSETQ. The CDR3 contains 19 residues. The J segment lost 8 bases and the V segment lost 3 bases, leaving 14 bases of the junction unmatched. The cDNA had a unique molecular identifier and a template-switch universal primer site. TCRdb reprocessed the 5' RACE reads with MiXCR, giving one entry per CDR3 protein. The sample comprises more than 400,000 distinct CDR3 sequences, 13% to 15% of which are singletons, and roughly 0.46% rests with the top ten. The sample also formed part of further work on yellow fever vaccine responses in identical twins.

V gene TRBV5-1 combines with J gene TRBJ2-1; 16 bases are a match to TRBD2. The receptor comes from a woman between 18 and 30 years old in good health. The source material was CD4+ T cells sorted from blood. CDR3 DNA sequence: TGCGCCAGCAGCTCAGCCCTGGGACTAGCGGGAGGGAAGTCAGATGAGCAGTTCTTC. It specifies CASSSALGLAGGKSDEQFF.